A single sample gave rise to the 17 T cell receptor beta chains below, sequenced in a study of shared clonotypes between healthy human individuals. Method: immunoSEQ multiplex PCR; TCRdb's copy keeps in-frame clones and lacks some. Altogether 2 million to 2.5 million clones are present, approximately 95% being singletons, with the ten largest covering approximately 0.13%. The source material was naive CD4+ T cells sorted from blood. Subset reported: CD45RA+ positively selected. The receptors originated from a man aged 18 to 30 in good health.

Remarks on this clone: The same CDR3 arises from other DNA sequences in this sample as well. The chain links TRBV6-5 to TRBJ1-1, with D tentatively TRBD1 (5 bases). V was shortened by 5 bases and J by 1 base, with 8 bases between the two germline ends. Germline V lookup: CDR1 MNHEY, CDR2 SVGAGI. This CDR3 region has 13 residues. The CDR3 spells CASSLTGNTEAFF. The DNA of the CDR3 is TGTGCCAGCAGTCTAACAGGGAACACTGAAGCTTTCTTT.

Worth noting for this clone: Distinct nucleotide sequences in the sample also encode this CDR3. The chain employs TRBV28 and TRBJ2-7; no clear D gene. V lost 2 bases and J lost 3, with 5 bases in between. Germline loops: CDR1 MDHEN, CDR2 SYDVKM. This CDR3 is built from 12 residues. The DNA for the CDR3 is TGTGCCAGCAGTTTAAGGCGCTACGAGCAGTACTTC. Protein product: CASSLRRYEQYF.

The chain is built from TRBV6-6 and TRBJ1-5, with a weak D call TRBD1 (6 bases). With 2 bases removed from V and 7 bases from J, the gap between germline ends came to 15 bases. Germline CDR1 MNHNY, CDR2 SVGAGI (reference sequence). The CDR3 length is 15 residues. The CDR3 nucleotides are TGTGCCAGCAGTTACCGTTCGACAGGCTACCAGCCCCAGCATTTT. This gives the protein CASSYRSTGYQPQHF.

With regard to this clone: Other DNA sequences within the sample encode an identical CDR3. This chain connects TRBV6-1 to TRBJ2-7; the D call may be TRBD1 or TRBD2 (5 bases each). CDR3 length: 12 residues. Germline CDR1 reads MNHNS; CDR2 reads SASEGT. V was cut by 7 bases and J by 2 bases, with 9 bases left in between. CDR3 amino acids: CASTGTAYEQYF. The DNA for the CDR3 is TGTGCCAGCACCGGGACCGCCTACGAGCAGTACTTC.

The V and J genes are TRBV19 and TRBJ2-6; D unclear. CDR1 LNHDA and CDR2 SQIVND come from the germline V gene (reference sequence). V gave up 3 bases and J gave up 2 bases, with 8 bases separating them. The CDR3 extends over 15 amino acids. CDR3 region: CASSIVVPGANVLTF. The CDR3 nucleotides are TGTGCCAGTAGTATTGTGGTTCCTGGGGCCAACGTCCTGACTTTC.

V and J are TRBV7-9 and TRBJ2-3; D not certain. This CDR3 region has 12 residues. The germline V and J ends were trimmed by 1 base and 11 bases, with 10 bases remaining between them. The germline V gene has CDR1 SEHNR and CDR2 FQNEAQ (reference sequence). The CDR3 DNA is TGTGCCAGCAGCTTAGGCGGTCTTGGGCAGTATTTT. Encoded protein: CASSLGGLGQYF.

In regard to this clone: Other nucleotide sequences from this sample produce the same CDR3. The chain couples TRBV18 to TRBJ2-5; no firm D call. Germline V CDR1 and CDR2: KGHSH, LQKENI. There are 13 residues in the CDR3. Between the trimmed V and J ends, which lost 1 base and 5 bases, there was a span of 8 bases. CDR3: CASSPRLGETQYF. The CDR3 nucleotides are TGTGCCAGCTCACCACGGTTGGGGGAGACCCAGTACTTC. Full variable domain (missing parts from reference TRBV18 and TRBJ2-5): NAGVMQNPRHLVRRRGQEARLRCSPMKGHSHVYWYRQLPEEGLKFMVYLQKENIIDESGMPKERFSAEFPKEGPSILRIQQVVRGDSAAYFCASSPRLGETQYFGPGTRLLVL.

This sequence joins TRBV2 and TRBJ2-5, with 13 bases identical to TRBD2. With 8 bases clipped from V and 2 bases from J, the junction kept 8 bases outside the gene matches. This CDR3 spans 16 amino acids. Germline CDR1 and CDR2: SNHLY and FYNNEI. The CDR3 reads CASVRGLAGQQETQYF. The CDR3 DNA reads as TGTGCCAGCGTCAGGGGACTAGCGGGGCAGCAAGAGACCCAGTACTTC.

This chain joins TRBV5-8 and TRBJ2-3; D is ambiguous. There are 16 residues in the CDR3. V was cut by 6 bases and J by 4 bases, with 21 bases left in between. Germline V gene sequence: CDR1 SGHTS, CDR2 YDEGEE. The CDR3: CASNPDPGRISDTQYF. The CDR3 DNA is TGTGCCAGCAACCCGGACCCTGGCCGGATCTCAGATACGCAGTATTTT.

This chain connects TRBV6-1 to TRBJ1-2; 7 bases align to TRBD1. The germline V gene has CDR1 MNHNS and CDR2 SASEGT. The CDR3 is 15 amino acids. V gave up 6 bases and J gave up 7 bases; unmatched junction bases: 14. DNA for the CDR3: TGTGCCAGCAGAAACAACAGGGGAGCTGCAGGTGGCTACACCTTC. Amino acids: CASRNNRGAAGGYTF.

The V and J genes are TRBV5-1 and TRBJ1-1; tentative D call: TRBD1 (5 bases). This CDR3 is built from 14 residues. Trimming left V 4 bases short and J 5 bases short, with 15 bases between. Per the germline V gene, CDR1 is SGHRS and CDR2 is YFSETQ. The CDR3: CASSTMGGNTEAFF. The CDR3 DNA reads TGCGCCAGCAGCACCATGGGGGGAAATACTGAAGCTTTCTTT.

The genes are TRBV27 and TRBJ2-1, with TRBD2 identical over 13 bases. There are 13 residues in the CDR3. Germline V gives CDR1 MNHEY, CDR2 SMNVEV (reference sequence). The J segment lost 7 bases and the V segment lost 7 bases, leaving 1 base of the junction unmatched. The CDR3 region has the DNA TGTGCCAGCAAACTAGCGGGGGGGAATGAGCAGTTCTTC. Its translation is CASKLAGGNEQFF.

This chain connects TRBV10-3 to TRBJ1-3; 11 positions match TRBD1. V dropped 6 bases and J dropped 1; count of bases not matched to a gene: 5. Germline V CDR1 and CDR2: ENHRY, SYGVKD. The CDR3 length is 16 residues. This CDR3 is CAIRSGQGASGNTIYF. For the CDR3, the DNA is TGTGCCATCAGATCAGGACAGGGGGCATCTGGAAACACCATATATTTT.

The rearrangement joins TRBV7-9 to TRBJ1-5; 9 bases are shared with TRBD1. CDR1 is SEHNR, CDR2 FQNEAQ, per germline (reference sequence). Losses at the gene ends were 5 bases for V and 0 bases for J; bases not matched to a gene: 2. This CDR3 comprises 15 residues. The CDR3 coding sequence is TGTGCCAGCAGCCCACAGGGGGCTAGCAATCAGCCCCAGCATTTT. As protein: CASSPQGASNQPQHF.

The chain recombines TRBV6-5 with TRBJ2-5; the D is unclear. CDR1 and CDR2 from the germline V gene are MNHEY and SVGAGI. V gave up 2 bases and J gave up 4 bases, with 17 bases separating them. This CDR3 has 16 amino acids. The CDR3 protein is CASSYTPGGVGETQYF. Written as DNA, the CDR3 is TGTGCCAGCAGTTACACTCCAGGTGGAGTAGGAGAGACCCAGTACTTC.

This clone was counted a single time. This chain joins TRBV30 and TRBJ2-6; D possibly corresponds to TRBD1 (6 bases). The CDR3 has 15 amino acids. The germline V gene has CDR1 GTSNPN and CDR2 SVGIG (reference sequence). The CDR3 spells CPRDKPSSGANVLTF. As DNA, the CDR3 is TGTCCCCGGGACAAACCTAGCTCTGGGGCCAACGTCCTGACTTTC.

The CDR3 nucleotides are TGTGCCAGCAGCTTAGGACGGGCAGGATCATACTCTGGAAACACCATATATTTT. This codes for CASSLGRAGSYSGNTIYF. This chain links TRBV7-8 with TRBJ1-3; D gene uncertain. Germline V gene data show CDR1 as SGHVS and CDR2 as FQNEAQ. The V end lost 1 base, the J end lost 0 bases, and 16 bases lay between the germline ends. The CDR3 has 18 amino acids.